One sample yielded the 27 T cell receptor beta chains listed below, sequenced in a study of T cell responses to AZD1222 COVID-19 vaccine (dated by TCRdb to the early 2020s). According to the study, the label for this sample's time point signals: about 28 days (+/-7) after the second vaccine dose. Preparation of the library involved the immunoSEQ multiplex PCR assay. TCRdb holds this immuneACCESS table with in-frame rearrangements only. Some clones are missing; in checked studies, unresolved V genes explain under half, and the rest has no known cause. This sample holds about 140,000 clones; more than 75% were observed only once. 3% to 3.5% of the sample comes from the top ten. The specimen comprised peripheral blood, sampled 28 days after the second AZD1222 dose. All receptors come from an adult who received the AZD1222 COVID-19 vaccine.

This chain links TRBV3-1 (or the pseudogene TRBV3-2) with TRBJ2-7; D is possibly TRBD2 (6 bases). CDR1 LGHDT and CDR2 YNNKEL come from the germline V gene (reference sequence). V dropped 6 bases and J dropped 6 bases, with 24 bases sitting between them. This CDR3 comprises 16 residues. The CDR3 bases are TGTGCCAGCAGGCGGGGAACGACCACTAACCTACGCGAGCAGTACTTC. It translates to CASRRGTTTNLREQYF.

J is TRBJ2-1 and V is TRBV6-6; 7 positions match TRBD1. This CDR3 comprises 15 residues. Germline V gene lookup returns CDR1 MNHNY and CDR2 SVGAGI (reference sequence). The junction had 6 bases not matched to a gene; V was cut back by 7 bases and J by 0 bases. The CDR3 protein is CASTTQGSSYNEQFF. The CDR3 DNA reads TGTGCCAGCACCACACAGGGGAGCTCCTACAATGAGCAGTTCTTC.

The chain joins TRBV7-3 to TRBJ2-1, with a possible D match to TRBD2 (6 bases). V gave up 2 bases and J gave up 5 bases, with 13 bases separating them. Looked up from germline, CDR1 is SGHTA and CDR2 is FQGTGA. CDR3 length equals 15 residues. This CDR3 is CASSLGGAANNEQFF. The CDR3 DNA sequence: TGTGCCAGCAGCTTAGGAGGGGCCGCCAACAATGAGCAGTTCTTC. Variable domain in full (rest from reference TRBV7-3 and TRBJ2-1): GAGVSQTPSNKVTEKGKYVELRCDPISGHTALYWYRQSLGQGPEFLIYFQGTGAADDSGLPNDRFFAVRPEGSVSTLKIQRTERGDSAVYLCASSLGGAANNEQFFGPGTRLTVL.

This sequence joins TRBV7-6 and TRBJ1-1; 12 nucleotides match TRBD1. Germline assignment: CDR1 SGHVS and CDR2 FNYEAQ. V shed 1 base and J 7 bases; nucleotides not matched to a gene: 7. This CDR3 has 16 amino acids. In DNA, the CDR3 is TGTGCCAGCAGCTTAGGTCCGGGACAGGGGGCGCGTGAAGCTTTCTTT. Its protein product is CASSLGPGQGAREAFF.

A few counts support this clone. The chain employs TRBV28 and TRBJ2-7; D is possibly TRBD2 (6 bases). This CDR3 spans 14 amino acids. V lost 5 bases to trimming and J lost 3 bases, with 14 bases between them. CDR1 is MDHEN and CDR2 is SYDVKM in the germline V gene. The CDR3: CASSTPGTVYEQYF. Written as DNA, the CDR3 is TGTGCCAGCAGTACCCCGGGGACTGTCTACGAGCAGTACTTC. Variable domain in full (rest from reference TRBV28 and TRBJ2-7): DVKVTQSSRYLVKRTGEKVFLECVQDMDHENMFWYRQDPGLGLRLIYFSYDVKMKEKGDIPEGYSVSREKKERFSLILESASTNQTSMYLCASSTPGTVYEQYFGPGTRLTVT.

This CDR3 reads CASLRVKGNTEAFF. As DNA, the CDR3 is TGTGCCTCTCTGAGGGTTAAAGGGAACACTGAAGCTTTCTTT. The gene calls are TRBV30 and TRBJ1-1, with D uncertain. The CDR3 has 14 amino acids. V was trimmed by 7 bases and J by 1 base, leaving 16 bases between them. Germline values: CDR1 GTSNPN, CDR2 SVGIG (reference sequence).

This chain's CDR3 is CASSATGRWGGYTF. CDR3 DNA sequence: TGTGCCAGCAGCGCCACGGGGAGATGGGGTGGCTACACCTTC. The chain couples TRBV7-2 to TRBJ1-2, with D unclear. The CDR3 extends over 14 amino acids. The germline CDR1 and CDR2 sequences are SGHTA and FQGNSA. V gave up 5 bases and J gave up 7 bases, with 17 bases separating them.

The V call is TRBV27, the J call TRBJ1-2, with D unresolved. This CDR3 is built from 15 residues. Germline CDR1 MNHEY, CDR2 SMNVEV (reference sequence). The V end was cut by 1 base, the J end by 2 bases, with 11 bases between. The CDR3 region has the DNA TGTGCCAGCAGTTTATTGGGCAGTCACAACTATGGCTACACCTTC. Translation: CASSLLGSHNYGYTF.

The chain employs TRBV4-3 and TRBJ1-1; D unresolved. CDR1 and CDR2 (germline): LGHNA, YSLEER. Trimming removed 1 base from V and 3 bases from J, with 6 bases in between. The CDR3 runs to 13 residues. CDR3 loop: CASSQGQHTEAFF. For the CDR3, the DNA is TGCGCCAGCAGCCAAGGCCAGCACACTGAAGCTTTCTTT.

The chain links TRBV2 to TRBJ2-6; the D is unclear. The CDR3 spans 15 residues. Trimming cost V 5 bases and J 0 bases, with 8 bases left between them. Germline V gene sequence: CDR1 SNHLY, CDR2 FYNNEI. The CDR3 DNA follows: TGTGCCAGCAGTTTGTCCCACTCTGGGGCCAACGTCCTGACTTTC. It is translated as CASSLSHSGANVLTF.

The table lists this clone with a count of one. The J gene is TRBJ1-2, the V gene TRBV10-1; D is unresolved. In germline, CDR1 is WNHNN, CDR2 SYGVQD (reference sequence). Trimming took 3 bases from V and 6 from J, leaving 11 bases between them. The CDR3 consists of 13 residues. The chain's CDR3 is CASSETAVDGYTF. The DNA for the CDR3 is TGCGCCAGCAGTGAAACCGCAGTGGATGGCTACACCTTC.

The chain couples TRBV7-3 to TRBJ1-2; tentatively, D is TRBD1 (5 bases). The V end was cut by 3 bases, the J end by 6 bases, with 11 bases between. Germline V gene data show CDR1 as SGHTA and CDR2 as FQGTGA. The length of the CDR3 is 13 residues. The CDR3 spells CASSFGTGNGYTF. DNA for the CDR3: TGTGCCAGCAGCTTCGGGACGGGCAATGGCTACACCTTC.

As DNA, the CDR3 is TGTGCCGTGCTTTCGGGGTTCAACACTGAAGCTTTCTTT. Its protein is CAVLSGFNTEAFF. V and J are TRBV7-9 and TRBJ1-1; the D is unclear. The CDR3 length is 13 residues. Germline loops: CDR1 SEHNR, CDR2 FQNEAQ (reference sequence). The ends were cut back, 11 bases at V and 2 bases at J, with 15 bases in the middle. Full variable domain (remainder filled in from reference TRBV7-9 and TRBJ1-1): DTGVSQNPRHKITKRGQNVTFRCDPISEHNRLYWYRQTLGQGPEFLTYFQNEAQLEKSRLLSDRFSAERPKGSFSTLEIQRTEQGDSAMYLCAVLSGFNTEAFFGQGTRLTVV.

The chain joins TRBV2 to TRBJ1-1, with D perhaps TRBD1 (6 bases). This CDR3 contains 15 residues. V dropped 2 bases and J dropped 0 bases, with 10 bases sitting between them. The germline V gene has CDR1 SNHLY and CDR2 FYNNEI. Here the CDR3 DNA reads TGTGCCAGCAGTGAACAGGGGTCCTTGAACACTGAAGCTTTCTTT. It translates to CASSEQGSLNTEAFF.

This sequence joins TRBV5-5 and TRBJ2-5; TRBD1 is a possible D gene (5 bases). Looked up from germline, CDR1 is SGHKS and CDR2 is YYEKEE (reference sequence). The V and J ends lost 4 bases and 5 bases respectively, with 18 bases between them. The CDR3 loop spans 15 amino acids. The CDR3 sequence is CASSPSQGFTETQYF. In DNA, the CDR3 is TGTGCCAGCAGCCCAAGCCAGGGTTTCACGGAGACCCAGTACTTC.

The chain combines TRBV6-5 with TRBJ2-1; either TRBD1 or TRBD2 may fit D (5 bases each). V was trimmed by 7 bases and J by 11 bases, leaving 15 bases between them. The CDR3 extends over 12 amino acids. CDR1 and CDR2 from the germline V gene are MNHEY and SVGAGI. CDR3 nucleotides: TGTGCCAGCAATGGCTTCGGGGCCCAGCAGTTCTTC. It is translated as CASNGFGAQQFF.

The chain recombines TRBV10-3 with TRBJ1-2, with 8 bases lining up with TRBD1. This CDR3 comprises 12 residues. Germline loops: CDR1 ENHRY, CDR2 SYGVKD. V trimming: 10 bases; J trimming: 6 bases; junction bases outside the gene matches: 7. In DNA form, the CDR3 reads TGTGCCAGCGAGGGACAGGAGAATGGCTACACCTTC. Amino acid sequence: CASEGQENGYTF.

This chain joins TRBV27 and TRBJ2-1; 7 nucleotides agree with TRBD2. The germline CDR1 and CDR2 sequences are MNHEY and SMNVEV (reference sequence). This CDR3 contains 17 residues. V lost 4 bases to trimming and J lost 3 bases; unmatched junction nucleotides: 12. The CDR3 region is CASSWGGISPFYNEQFF. Written as DNA, the CDR3 is TGTGCCAGCAGTTGGGGGGGAATTTCACCCTTCTACAATGAGCAGTTCTTC.

The chain joins TRBV5-5 to TRBJ2-1, with D uncertain. V was trimmed by 4 bases and J by 7 bases, leaving 9 bases between them. Germline CDR1 is SGHKS and CDR2 is YYEKEE (reference sequence). The CDR3 is made up of 12 amino acids. In nucleotides, the CDR3 is TGTGCCAGCAGCAGGATAGGGAATGAGCAGTTCTTC. Its translation is CASSRIGNEQFF.

The chain employs TRBV28 and TRBJ1-2, with TRBD1 identical over 9 bases. Germline CDR1 reads MDHEN; CDR2 reads SYDVKM. Trimming cost V 8 bases and J 4 bases; bases outside gene matches: 2. This CDR3 has 12 amino acids. CDR3 coding DNA: TGTGCCAGCGGGGACAGGGTCTATGGCTACACCTTC. This encodes CASGDRVYGYTF.

This chain joins TRBV7-9 and TRBJ2-3, with D unclear. CDR3 length: 13 amino acids. Between the trimmed V and J ends, which lost 5 bases and 4 bases, there was a span of 10 bases. Germline values: CDR1 SEHNR, CDR2 FQNEAQ (reference sequence). For the CDR3, the DNA is TGTGCCAGCAGCGGGCCCAGCGCAGATACGCAGTATTTT. Translating gives CASSGPSADTQYF.

The genes are TRBV11-2 and TRBJ2-1, with D perhaps matching TRBD2 (6 bases). Germline lookup yields CDR1 SGHAT and CDR2 FQNNGV. Deletions cut 5 bases from V and 6 bases from J, with 14 bases between. The CDR3 has 14 amino acids. The CDR3 reads CASSLGLQRNEQFF. In DNA, the CDR3 is TGTGCCAGCAGCCTGGGACTCCAACGCAATGAGCAGTTCTTC.

The chain combines TRBV5-1 with TRBJ2-5, with D tentatively TRBD1 (6 bases). The CDR3 is 17 amino acids. CDR1 and CDR2 from the germline V gene are SGHRS and YFSETQ. Trimming removed 4 bases from V and 1 base from J, with 20 bases in between. CDR3 bases: TGCGCCAGCAGCCGCGCCCGGGACACTCAACTCCAAGAGACCCAGTACTTC. This gives the protein CASSRARDTQLQETQYF.

The gene calls are TRBV7-2 and TRBJ1-6; 8 bases map to TRBD1. The CDR3 covers 15 residues. The ends lost 2 bases at V and 5 bases at J; junction bases unmatched: 2. CDR1 is SGHTA, CDR2 FQGNSA, per germline. This CDR3 is CASSLLGQDNSPLHF. The CDR3 DNA is TGTGCCAGCAGCTTATTGGGACAGGATAATTCACCCCTCCACTTT.

The chain combines TRBV28 with TRBJ1-2; TRBD1 agrees at 9 bases. V lost 6 bases and J lost 6; bases outside the gene matches: 5. There are 13 residues in the CDR3. Germline CDR1 and CDR2: MDHEN and SYDVKM. The CDR3 sequence is CASRTRQGDGYTF. The CDR3 region has the DNA TGTGCCAGCAGAACCCGACAGGGGGATGGCTACACCTTC.

This sequence joins TRBV11-3 and TRBJ2-3; TRBD1 matches 7 bases. The CDR3 loop spans 16 amino acids. J gave up 6 bases and V 5 bases, and 14 bases lay outside the gene matches. In germline, CDR1 is SGHNT, CDR2 YENEEA. CDR3 nucleotides: TGTGCCAGCAGCGTTGGGACAGCGCTTGGTTTGGATACGCAGTATTTT. Its translation is CASSVGTALGLDTQYF.

V gene TRBV28 combines with J gene TRBJ1-1; D may be TRBD1 (6 bases). Between the trimmed V and J ends, which lost 4 bases and 1 base, there was a span of 13 bases. The germline CDR1 and CDR2 sequences are MDHEN and SYDVKM. This CDR3 has 15 amino acids. The chain's CDR3 is CASSSTGDQNTEAFF. The CDR3 DNA reads as TGTGCCAGCAGTTCGACAGGAGATCAGAACACTGAAGCTTTCTTT.